A selection of T cell receptor beta chains follows, all from one sample in a study of technical replicates of blood from a handful of donors. TCRdb's copy holds only in-frame clones and misses some; the assay was immunoSEQ multiplex PCR. Of 65,000 to 90,000 clones in the sample, about 92% were seen once. Sequences were obtained from T cells isolated from PBMCs. These TCRs come from a human donor in good health. Each CDR3 is given with its conserved first and last residue. A D gene is named only where the DNA matches it firmly. Clone sizes are given selectively: once, few, many, or a class where the clone is expanded.

J,V,length,size,D,CDR3,DNA
TRBJ2-7,TRBV11-2,17,.,TRBD1,CASSLVFSHRGSYEQYF,TGTGCCAGCAGCTTAGTATTCTCACACAGGGGATCCTACGAGCAGTACTTC
TRBJ2-1,TRBV21-1,18,.,.,CASSKIRRIVADYNEQFF,TGTGCCAGCAGCAAAATTAGACGGATAGTAGCGGACTACAATGAGCAGTTCTTC
TRBJ2-7,TRBV6-6,13,.,.,CASSSQLAYEQYF,TGTGCCAGCAGTTCCCAACTAGCCTACGAGCAGTACTTC
TRBJ2-7,TRBV10-3,13,.,.,CAISRDNSYEQYF,TGTGCCATCTCCCGGGACAACTCCTACGAGCAGTACTTC
TRBJ2-1,TRBV29-1,17,.,TRBD2,CSALGGSGGAVYNEQFF,TGCAGCGCCCTCGGGGGTAGCGGGGGGGCCGTCTACAATGAGCAGTTCTTC
TRBJ2-5,TRBV18,14,.,TRBD1,CASSLQGDGETQYF,TGTGCCAGCTCCCTACAGGGGGACGGGGAGACCCAGTACTTC
TRBJ2-5,TRBV28,14,.,.,CASSPVQVSETQYF,TGTGCCAGCAGTCCCGTACAGGTATCAGAGACCCAGTACTTC
TRBJ2-1,TRBV4-1,16,.,.,CASSQSSRGSYNEQFF,TGCGCCAGCAGCCAGTCCTCAAGGGGCTCCTACAATGAGCAGTTCTTC
TRBJ1-1,TRBV7-9,11,.,.,CASSLRGSAFF,TGTGCCAGCAGCTTACGAGGATCTGCTTTCTTT
TRBJ2-5,TRBV4-1,15,once,TRBD2,CASSLTSGSAETQYF,TGCGCCAGCAGCCTGACTAGCGGGAGTGCAGAGACCCAGTACTTC
TRBJ1-1,TRBV29-1,12,.,.,CSGVGTWGWAFF,TGCAGCGGTGTTGGGACATGGGGATGGGCTTTCTTT
TRBJ2-7,TRBV5-1,13,.,TRBD1,CASSPGTAYEQYF,TGCGCCAGCAGCCCCGGGACAGCCTACGAGCAGTACTTC
TRBJ1-5,TRBV25-1,14,.,.,CASSEYREIQPQHF,TGTGCCAGCAGTGAATACCGAGAGATTCAGCCCCAGCATTTT
TRBJ2-1,TRBV9,14,.,.,CASSAVRSSDEQFF,TGTGCCAGCAGCGCCGTCAGGAGTAGCGATGAGCAGTTCTTC
TRBJ1-1,TRBV10-2,14,.,.,CASSDLVGYPEAFF,TGCGCCAGCAGCGACCTAGTGGGTTACCCTGAAGCTTTCTTT
TRBJ1-1,TRBV19,15,.,TRBD1,CASSTGQSRSTEAFF,TGTGCCAGTAGTACGGGACAGTCCCGGAGCACTGAAGCTTTCTTT
TRBJ1-1,TRBV30,12,.,.,CAWSVGVVEAFF,TGTGCCTGGAGTGTAGGGGTGGTTGAAGCTTTCTTT
TRBJ2-7,TRBV6-6,15,.,.,CASSYPGSYPSEQYF,TGTGCCAGCAGTTACCCGGGATCCTACCCGAGCGAGCAGTACTTC
TRBJ2-7,TRBV6-1,13,.,.,CASRVDSSYEQYF,TGTGCCAGCAGAGTCGACAGTTCCTACGAGCAGTACTTC
TRBJ2-4,TRBV7-2,19,.,TRBD2,CASSKPGLAGGRVKNIQYF,TGTGCCAGCAGCAAACCGGGACTAGCGGGGGGACGGGTCAAAAACATTCAGTACTTC
TRBJ2-7,TRBV10-3,13,.,.,CAISETGFREQYF,TGTGCCATCAGTGAAACAGGGTTCCGGGAGCAGTACTTC
TRBJ2-5,TRBV7-9,14,once,.,CASTTGTYQETQYF,TGTGCCAGCACAACAGGGACCTACCAAGAGACCCAGTACTTC